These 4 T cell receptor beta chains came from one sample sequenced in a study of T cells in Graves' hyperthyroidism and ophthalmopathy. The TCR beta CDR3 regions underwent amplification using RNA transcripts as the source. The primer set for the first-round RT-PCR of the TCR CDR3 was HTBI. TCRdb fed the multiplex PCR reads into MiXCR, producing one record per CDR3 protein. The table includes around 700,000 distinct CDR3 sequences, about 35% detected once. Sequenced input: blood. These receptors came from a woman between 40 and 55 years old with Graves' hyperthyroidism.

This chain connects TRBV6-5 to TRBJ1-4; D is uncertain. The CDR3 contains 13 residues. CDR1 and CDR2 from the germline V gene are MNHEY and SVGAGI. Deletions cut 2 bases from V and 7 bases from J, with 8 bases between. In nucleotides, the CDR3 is TGTGCCAGCAGTTACGGGCACCGTGAAAAACTGTTTTTT. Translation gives CASSYGHREKLFF.

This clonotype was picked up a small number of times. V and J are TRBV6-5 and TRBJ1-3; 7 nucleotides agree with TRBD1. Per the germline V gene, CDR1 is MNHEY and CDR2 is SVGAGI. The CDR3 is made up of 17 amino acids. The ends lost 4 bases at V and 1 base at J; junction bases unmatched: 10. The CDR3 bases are TGTGCCAGCAGTTCACACATTCGACAGGGATCTGGAAACACCATATATTTT. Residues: CASSSHIRQGSGNTIYF.

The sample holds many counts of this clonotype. The CDR3 DNA reads as TGTGCCAGCAGTTGGGGGGAGGGGGTGAACACTGAAGCTTTCTTT. Translating gives CASSWGEGVNTEAFF. This rearrangement joins TRBV6-6 to TRBJ1-1, with TRBD1 as a possible D gene (6 bases). V lost 4 bases and J 0 bases, leaving 12 bases between the germline ends. Germline values: CDR1 MNHNY, CDR2 SVGAGI (reference sequence). This CDR3 region has 15 residues.

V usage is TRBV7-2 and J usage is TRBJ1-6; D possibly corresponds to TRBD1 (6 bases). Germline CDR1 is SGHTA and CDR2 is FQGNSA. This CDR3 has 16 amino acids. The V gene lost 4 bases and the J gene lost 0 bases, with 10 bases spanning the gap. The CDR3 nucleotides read TGTGCCAGCAGCTCTTACAGGGACTCCTATAATTCACCCCTCCACTTT. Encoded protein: CASSSYRDSYNSPLHF.